This T cell receptor beta chain is from a study of blood T cell repertoires in COVID-19. On the study more broadly: PBMCs, B-cell-depleted T cells, or T cells provided the cDNA or gDNA that made up the material.

CDR1 SGHAT and CDR2 FQNNGV come from the germline V gene. V was shortened by 5 bases and J by 3 bases, with 7 bases between the two germline ends. This CDR3 region has 13 residues. TCRdb's table, derived via immunoSEQ multiplex PCR, lists solely in-frame clones and lacks some. The sample records 50,000 to 65,000 clones, 80% to 90% being singletons. This clone was observed once. The sequence derives from a woman aged 55-70 years with acute or convalescent COVID-19. V gene TRBV11-2 combines with J gene TRBJ2-2, with D uncertain. What was sequenced was peripheral blood. The CDR3 bases are TGTGCCAGCAGCCGTACAGACACCGGGGAGCTGTTTTTT. Encoded protein: CASSRTDTGELFF.